The 7 T cell receptor beta chains in this list originate from one sample, sequenced in a study. TCRdb ran MiXCR on the 5' RACE reads and lists one entry per CDR3 protein. The sample lists approximately 21,000 distinct CDR3 sequences, around 30% occurring once. Sequencing was carried out using tumor-infiltrating naive CD4+ T cells sorted from the breast tumor. Subset: naive CD4+ T cells, CD4+CD45RA+CD25-. The receptors here all came from a female donor with breast cancer.

This chain joins TRBV19 and TRBJ2-1; unclear D gene. The CDR3 loop spans 12 amino acids. Germline lookup yields CDR1 LNHDA and CDR2 SQIVND (reference sequence). Trimming stripped 2 bases from V and 9 bases from J, with 8 bases between. CDR3 sequence: CASSIQGFEQFF. In DNA form, the CDR3 reads TGTGCCAGTAGTATACAAGGATTTGAGCAGTTCTTC. Full variable domain (rest looked up from reference TRBV19 and TRBJ2-1): DGGITQSPKYLFRKEGQNVTLSCEQNLNHDAMYWYRQDPGQGLRLIYYSQIVNDFQKGDIAEGYSVSREKKESFPLTVTSAQKNPTAFYLCASSIQGFEQFFGPGTRLTVL.

In the case of this clonotype: One end of the junction varies from germline; a read error may be responsible. The chain recombines TRBV27 with TRBJ2-1, with 11 bases matching TRBD2. Germline CDR1 and CDR2: MNHEY and SMNVEV (reference sequence). This CDR3 is built from 16 residues. The CDR3: CASSSTTSGTAHEQFF. The CDR3 DNA sequence: TGCGCCAGCAGTTCAACGACTAGCGGGACGGCCCATGAGCAGTTCTTC.

This clonotype was counted at least ten times. CDR3 DNA: TGTGCCAGCAGCCTAAGGTCCCAGCCAGGGGGCACTGAAGCTTTCTTT. Protein product: CASSLRSQPGGTEAFF. The chain recombines TRBV13 with TRBJ1-1; TRBD1 agrees at 7 bases. The CDR3 sequence is 16 residues long. V shed 5 bases and J 4 bases; nucleotides not matched to a gene: 13. The V gene's germline CDR1 is PRHDT and CDR2 FYEKMQ (reference sequence).

Remarks on this clonotype: A clone one base away is much larger, so this may be a read error. The chain employs TRBV5-4 and TRBJ2-1, with D possibly matching TRBD2 (6 bases). The germline V gene encodes CDR1 SGHNT and CDR2 YYREEE (reference sequence). This CDR3 has 14 amino acids. The CDR3 DNA follows: TGTACCAGCAGCTTGGAAGCGGGTTACAATGAGCAGTTCTTC. Its protein product is CTSSLEAGYNEQFF. Full variable domain (remainder filled in from reference TRBV5-4 and TRBJ2-1): ETGVTQSPTHLIKTRGQQVTLRCSSQSGHNTVSWYQQALGQGPQFIFQYYREEENGRGNFPPRFSGLQFPNYSSELNVNALELDDSALYLCTSSLEAGYNEQFFGPGTRLTVL.

For this clonotype: Germline is not matched at one junction end, which may reflect a read error. The V gene is TRBV5-1, the J gene TRBJ2-3; D call uncertain. Germline values: CDR1 SGHRS, CDR2 YFSETQ. The CDR3 sequence is 14 residues long. The CDR3 DNA sequence: TGCGCAAGCAGCTTACTATCCAGGACAGATACGCAGTATTTT. Translated, it gives CASSLLSRTDTQYF.

Ten or more counts support this clonotype. The chain uses TRBV7-9 and TRBJ2-6; TRBD1 matches at 9 bases. The CDR3 is made up of 15 amino acids. The junction had 8 bases not matched to a gene; V was cut back by 5 bases and J by 9 bases. Per the germline V gene, CDR1 is SEHNR and CDR2 is FQNEAQ (reference sequence). CDR3 DNA sequence: TGTGCCAGCAGCCCACCGGGACAGGGAGACAACGTCCTGACTTTC. It translates to CASSPPGQGDNVLTF.

In this sample, this clonotype turned up many times. The chain employs TRBV30 and TRBJ2-1; maybe TRBD2 (5 bases). V lost 4 bases, J lost 5 bases, and 21 bases lay in between. The length of the CDR3 is 16 residues. Germline V gives CDR1 GTSNPN, CDR2 SVGIG (reference sequence). The CDR3 here is CAWIASVSSRHNEQFF. CDR3 DNA sequence: TGTGCCTGGATCGCCTCGGTGTCTAGCCGACACAATGAGCAGTTCTTC. Full variable domain (rest looked up from reference TRBV30 and TRBJ2-1): SQTIHQWPATLVQPVGSPLSLECTVEGTSNPNLYWYRQAAGRGLQLLFYSVGIGQISSEVPQNLSASRPQDRQFILSSKKLLLSDSGFYLCAWIASVSSRHNEQFFGPGTRLTVL.